The rows below give T cell receptor beta chains drawn from one sample of a study of cytomegalovirus exposure and HLA in healthy donors. TCRdb's table, derived via immunoSEQ multiplex PCR, lists solely in-frame clones and lacks some. The sample contains roughly 250,000 clones, about 90% of which appear only once. Sequenced sample: PBMCs. The receptors come from a woman aged 25 to 39 in good health and CMV-seropositive. The CDR3 runs from the conserved cysteine through the conserved F or W. Each record gives: CDR3 protein, CDR3 DNA, D gene, J gene, clone size, V gene. The D gene is left open where the match is weak. Clone size is shown for a subset of rows, as once, few, many or a class of expanded clone.

CDR3aa: CASSPLAGEFVAKNIQYF; CDR3nt: TGTGCCAGCAGTCCCTTAGCGGGAGAATTTGTGGCCAAAAACATTCAGTACTTC; d_gene: TRBD2; j_gene: TRBJ2-4; abundance: NA; v_gene: TRBV28
CDR3aa: CASSHTRGRVYEQFF; CDR3nt: TGTGCCAGCAGCCATACTAGGGGGCGCGTCTATGAGCAGTTCTTC; d_gene: TRBD1; j_gene: TRBJ2-1; abundance: NA; v_gene: TRBV11-3
CDR3aa: CASSLGATTYEQYF; CDR3nt: TGCGCCAGCAGCTTAGGGGCCACTACCTACGAGCAGTACTTC; d_gene: NA; j_gene: TRBJ2-7; abundance: NA; v_gene: TRBV5-1
CDR3aa: CAWSPDSSYEKLFF; CDR3nt: TGTGCCTGGAGTCCCGACAGTTCTTATGAAAAACTGTTTTTT; d_gene: NA; j_gene: TRBJ1-4; abundance: NA; v_gene: TRBV30
CDR3aa: CASSLGTSSEQYF; CDR3nt: TGCGCCAGCAGCCTGGGGACTAGCTCCGAGCAGTACTTC; d_gene: TRBD2; j_gene: TRBJ2-7; abundance: few; v_gene: TRBV10-1
CDR3aa: CASTTLRQTKPQHF; CDR3nt: TGTGCCAGTACCACCCTAAGACAGACCAAGCCCCAGCATTTT; d_gene: NA; j_gene: TRBJ1-5; abundance: NA; v_gene: TRBV19
CDR3aa: CASSLTGQGDSGANVLTF; CDR3nt: TGCGCCAGCAGCTTGACGGGGCAGGGGGACTCTGGGGCCAACGTCCTGACTTTC; d_gene: TRBD1; j_gene: TRBJ2-6; abundance: NA; v_gene: TRBV5-1
CDR3aa: CASSLGAGNTEAFF; CDR3nt: TGCGCCAGCAGCTTGGGGGCAGGGAACACTGAAGCTTTCTTT; d_gene: NA; j_gene: TRBJ1-1; abundance: once; v_gene: TRBV5-1
CDR3aa: CASSKQTSGVSDTQYF; CDR3nt: TGTGCCAGTAGTAAACAGACTAGCGGGGTATCAGATACGCAGTATTTT; d_gene: TRBD2; j_gene: TRBJ2-3; abundance: NA; v_gene: TRBV19
CDR3aa: CAWTDSHLNNEQFF; CDR3nt: TGTGCCTGGACCGACAGCCATCTAAACAATGAGCAGTTCTTC; d_gene: NA; j_gene: TRBJ2-1; abundance: NA; v_gene: TRBV30
CDR3aa: CAGTSIGGNEQFF; CDR3nt: TGTGCCGGCACGTCCATAGGAGGGAATGAGCAGTTCTTC; d_gene: NA; j_gene: TRBJ2-1; abundance: NA; v_gene: TRBV2
CDR3aa: CASSDAKTFSNQPQHF; CDR3nt: TGTGCCAGCAGTGATGCGAAAACCTTTAGCAATCAGCCCCAGCATTTT; d_gene: NA; j_gene: TRBJ1-5; abundance: once; v_gene: TRBV2
CDR3aa: CASSMRSGRFNEQFF; CDR3nt: TGTGCCAGTAGTATGAGGAGCGGGAGGTTCAATGAGCAGTTCTTC; d_gene: TRBD2; j_gene: TRBJ2-1; abundance: NA; v_gene: TRBV19
CDR3aa: CASSLGRRGHDEQYF; CDR3nt: TGCGCCAGCAGCTTGGGAAGGAGAGGACACGACGAGCAGTACTTC; d_gene: NA; j_gene: TRBJ2-7; abundance: NA; v_gene: TRBV5-1
CDR3aa: CASSDRGRNAGELFF; CDR3nt: TGTGCCAGCAGCGACAGGGGTAGGAACGCCGGGGAGCTGTTTTTT; d_gene: TRBD1; j_gene: TRBJ2-2; abundance: NA; v_gene: TRBV28
CDR3aa: CASSFYGDSQETQYF; CDR3nt: TGTGCCAGCAGCTTCTACGGGGACTCGCAAGAGACCCAGTACTTC; d_gene: NA; j_gene: TRBJ2-5; abundance: NA; v_gene: TRBV7-8
CDR3aa: CASSQVPASSSYEQYF; CDR3nt: TGCGCCAGCAGCCAAGTTCCAGCGTCGAGCTCCTACGAGCAGTACTTC; d_gene: NA; j_gene: TRBJ2-7; abundance: few; v_gene: TRBV4-1
CDR3aa: CASSLGQGAPDYGYTF; CDR3nt: TGTGCCAGCAGTTTGGGACAGGGGGCGCCGGACTATGGCTACACCTTC; d_gene: TRBD1; j_gene: TRBJ1-2; abundance: NA; v_gene: TRBV27
CDR3aa: CASSEYVTGQETQYF; CDR3nt: TGTGCCAGCAGTGAATATGTGACAGGTCAAGAGACCCAGTACTTC; d_gene: NA; j_gene: TRBJ2-5; abundance: NA; v_gene: TRBV6-1
CDR3aa: CASRGTYEGNQPQHF; CDR3nt: TGCGCCAGCAGGGGGACATATGAAGGCAATCAGCCCCAGCATTTT; d_gene: NA; j_gene: TRBJ1-5; abundance: NA; v_gene: TRBV4-1
CDR3aa: CAWSPPAGNTIYF; CDR3nt: TGTGCCTGGAGTCCCCCCGCTGGAAACACCATATATTTT; d_gene: NA; j_gene: TRBJ1-3; abundance: NA; v_gene: TRBV30
CDR3aa: CASSLRTGGRYEQYF; CDR3nt: TGTGCCAGCAGTTTAAGGACAGGGGGGAGGTACGAGCAGTACTTC; d_gene: TRBD1; j_gene: TRBJ2-7; abundance: NA; v_gene: TRBV27
CDR3aa: CAISWEGTQYF; CDR3nt: TGTGCCATCAGTTGGGAGGGGACGCAGTATTTT; d_gene: TRBD2; j_gene: TRBJ2-3; abundance: NA; v_gene: TRBV10-3
CDR3aa: CASSFVGAQYF; CDR3nt: TGTGCCAGCAGCTTTGTGGGAGCCCAGTACTTC; d_gene: NA; j_gene: TRBJ2-5; abundance: NA; v_gene: TRBV5-6
CDR3aa: CASSSQTSGAYEQYF; CDR3nt: TGTGCCAGCAGCTCCCAGACTAGCGGGGCCTACGAGCAGTACTTC; d_gene: TRBD2; j_gene: TRBJ2-7; abundance: NA; v_gene: TRBV5-4
CDR3aa: CASSETSGSPDTQYF; CDR3nt: TGTGCCAGCAGCGAAACTAGCGGGAGCCCAGATACGCAGTATTTT; d_gene: TRBD2; j_gene: TRBJ2-3; abundance: NA; v_gene: TRBV14
CDR3aa: CSVERGGGDEQFF; CDR3nt: TGCAGCGTTGAACGAGGGGGCGGGGATGAGCAGTTCTTC; d_gene: NA; j_gene: TRBJ2-1; abundance: NA; v_gene: TRBV29-1
CDR3aa: CASLGGGPGNTIYF; CDR3nt: TGTGCCAGCTTGGGCGGGGGGCCTGGAAACACCATATATTTT; d_gene: NA; j_gene: TRBJ1-3; abundance: NA; v_gene: TRBV28
CDR3aa: CASTSKGTNYEQYF; CDR3nt: TGTGCCAGCACCTCGAAAGGGACAAACTACGAGCAGTACTTC; d_gene: NA; j_gene: TRBJ2-7; abundance: NA; v_gene: TRBV27
CDR3aa: CASSRGANTGELFF; CDR3nt: TGTGCCAGCAGCCGAGGTGCGAACACCGGGGAGCTGTTTTTT; d_gene: NA; j_gene: TRBJ2-2; abundance: NA; v_gene: TRBV7-3
CDR3aa: CASSFGGGSSYEQYF; CDR3nt: TGTGCCAGCAGCTTCGGGGGGGGTAGCTCCTACGAGCAGTACTTC; d_gene: TRBD2; j_gene: TRBJ2-7; abundance: NA; v_gene: TRBV11-2
CDR3aa: CASSSLAGAYNEQFF; CDR3nt: TGCGCCAGCAGCTCTCTAGCGGGAGCGTACAATGAGCAGTTCTTC; d_gene: TRBD2; j_gene: TRBJ2-1; abundance: once; v_gene: TRBV5-1
CDR3aa: CASSSRGEQFF; CDR3nt: TGTGCCAGCAGTTCGCGGGGTGAGCAGTTCTTC; d_gene: NA; j_gene: TRBJ2-1; abundance: NA; v_gene: TRBV6-5
CDR3aa: CAYSSGTVTGELFF; CDR3nt: TGTGCCTACAGTAGCGGGACTGTCACCGGGGAGCTGTTTTTT; d_gene: TRBD2; j_gene: TRBJ2-2; abundance: NA; v_gene: TRBV30
CDR3aa: CAIKTSPPSADTQYF; CDR3nt: TGTGCCATCAAGACATCGCCACCTTCGGCAGATACGCAGTATTTT; d_gene: NA; j_gene: TRBJ2-3; abundance: NA; v_gene: TRBV10-3
CDR3aa: CASSPWAAMNEQYF; CDR3nt: TGTGCCAGCAGCCCCTGGGCCGCCATGAACGAGCAGTACTTC; d_gene: NA; j_gene: TRBJ2-7; abundance: NA; v_gene: TRBV11-3
CDR3aa: CASSYFQGAGYTF; CDR3nt: TGTGCCAGCAGTTACTTCCAGGGGGCTGGCTACACCTTC; d_gene: TRBD1; j_gene: TRBJ1-2; abundance: NA; v_gene: TRBV6-5
CDR3aa: CASSLLAGGNTGELFF; CDR3nt: TGTGCCAGCAGTTTACTAGCGGGAGGGAACACCGGGGAGCTGTTTTTT; d_gene: TRBD2; j_gene: TRBJ2-2; abundance: NA; v_gene: TRBV27
CDR3aa: CASSVLAGASVNQETQYF; CDR3nt: TGTGCCAGCAGCGTGTTAGCGGGAGCCTCGGTCAACCAAGAGACCCAGTACTTC; d_gene: TRBD2; j_gene: TRBJ2-5; abundance: NA; v_gene: TRBV9
CDR3aa: CAWNGDEKLFF; CDR3nt: TGTGCCTGGAACGGGGATGAAAAACTGTTTTTT; d_gene: NA; j_gene: TRBJ1-4; abundance: NA; v_gene: TRBV30
CDR3aa: CASSIQGGGGELFF; CDR3nt: TGTGCCAGCAGTATACAGGGGGGTGGCGGGGAGCTGTTTTTT; d_gene: TRBD1; j_gene: TRBJ2-2; abundance: NA; v_gene: TRBV6-5
CDR3aa: CAWGRLGTTSYNEQFF; CDR3nt: TGTGCCTGGGGAAGACTCGGGACTACCTCCTACAATGAGCAGTTCTTC; d_gene: TRBD2; j_gene: TRBJ2-1; abundance: NA; v_gene: TRBV30
CDR3aa: CAWSVLQGAGGYTF; CDR3nt: TGTGCCTGGAGTGTACTTCAGGGGGCAGGTGGCTACACCTTC; d_gene: TRBD1; j_gene: TRBJ1-2; abundance: NA; v_gene: TRBV30
CDR3aa: CASGPRGENEKLFF; CDR3nt: TGTGCTAGTGGTCCGCGCGGGGAAAATGAAAAACTGTTTTTT; d_gene: NA; j_gene: TRBJ1-4; abundance: few; v_gene: TRBV12-5
CDR3aa: CASSLGPLAGNNEQFF; CDR3nt: TGTGCCAGCAGCTTAGGCCCACTAGCGGGAAACAATGAGCAGTTCTTC; d_gene: TRBD2; j_gene: TRBJ2-1; abundance: NA; v_gene: TRBV11-1
CDR3aa: CSVDWTGYNEQFF; CDR3nt: TGCAGCGTTGACTGGACAGGATACAATGAGCAGTTCTTC; d_gene: TRBD1; j_gene: TRBJ2-1; abundance: NA; v_gene: TRBV29-1
CDR3aa: CASSVGGGKGQETQYF; CDR3nt: TGTGCCAGCAGCGTAGGCGGAGGGAAGGGCCAAGAGACCCAGTACTTC; d_gene: NA; j_gene: TRBJ2-5; abundance: NA; v_gene: TRBV9
CDR3aa: CASSLGGGMDEQYF; CDR3nt: TGTGCCAGCAGCTTGGGAGGGGGAATGGACGAGCAGTACTTC; d_gene: NA; j_gene: TRBJ2-7; abundance: NA; v_gene: TRBV5-4
CDR3aa: CASSPSGPYEQYF; CDR3nt: TGTGCCAGCAGCCCCAGCGGACCCTACGAGCAGTACTTC; d_gene: NA; j_gene: TRBJ2-7; abundance: few; v_gene: TRBV7-9
CDR3aa: CASSSYSGNEQFF; CDR3nt: TGTGCCAGCAGCAGTTACAGTGGGAATGAGCAGTTCTTC; d_gene: NA; j_gene: TRBJ2-1; abundance: NA; v_gene: TRBV6-5
CDR3aa: CASRDGTVHGYTF; CDR3nt: TGTGCCAGCAGGGACGGGACAGTACATGGCTACACCTTC; d_gene: TRBD1; j_gene: TRBJ1-2; abundance: once; v_gene: TRBV6-1